This T cell receptor beta chain emerged from a study of vaccination effects on CD4 cells after COVID-19. About the research overall: Participants got two doses of BNT162b2 or mRNA-1273 vaccine.

ViraFEST assay sequencing came after antigen-specific CD4+ T cells were expanded with viral peptide pools. After roughly ten days in culture, the CD4+ T cells were isolated. Among the vaccine recipients, none had a prior SARS-CoV-2 infection, and nucleocapsid antibodies were negative. Half-medium changes using IL-2 medium occurred on days 3 and 7. Notes on this clone: What it binds is not known.

Here immunoSEQ multiplex PCR was the method, and the copy in TCRdb shows in-frame clones only, minus some. The sample includes about 54,000 clones, around 80% seen only once; the top ten take about 2.6%. The length of the CDR3 is 15 residues. Germline values: CDR1 MNHEY, CDR2 SVGEGT. J was trimmed by 5 bases and V by 6 bases; bases with no gene match: 9. The receptor's source is a human donor who received a COVID-19 vaccine. The gene calls are TRBV6-2 or TRBV6-3 and TRBJ2-2; 7 nucleotides align to TRBD2. The sample here was CD4+ T cells from PBMCs cultured with HCoV-229E spike peptides, taken before COVID-19 vaccination. In nucleotides, the CDR3 is TGTGCCAGCAGCCTAGCCCCGGGGGGAACCGGGGAGCTGTTTTTT. Encoded protein: CASSLAPGGTGELFF.